The clone carrying this T cell receptor beta chain was seen many times. The target antigen is unknown. Template switching added a universal primer binding site, and final cDNA carried unique molecular identifiers. MiXCR was run by TCRdb on the 5' RACE reads, yielding one entry per CDR3 protein. In the table there are under 250,000 distinct CDR3 sequences, around 6.9% of which are singletons. Trimming left V 9 bases short and J 2 bases short, with 9 bases between. The CDR3 runs 12 residues. This sample was taken from a study of identical twins. Study-level results: Where beta out-of-frame sequences were concerned, excess twin sharing was weaker. There is a chance that invariant MAIT and iNKT cells partially muddied zero-insertion analyses.

These same records also appear under a second study, on yellow fever vaccine responses in identical twins.

The source material was memory (CD45RO+) T cells sorted from blood. V gene TRBV12-3 or TRBV12-4 combines with J gene TRBJ2-3, with D perhaps being TRBD1 or TRBD2 (5 bases each). This TCR derives from a woman aged 18-30 years in good health. CDR3 in amino acids: CASGGYTDTQYF. In nucleotides, the CDR3 is TGTGCCAGTGGGGGTTACACAGATACGCAGTATTTT.